These 4 T cell receptor beta chains came from one sample sequenced in a study of blood T cell repertoires in COVID-19. Repertoires were generated with immunoSEQ multiplex PCR, while TCRdb's copy carries only in-frame clones and drops some. The sample records 200,000 or so clones, 81% being singletons. Material: peripheral blood. The receptors shown here come from an elderly woman with COVID-19, enrolled during active disease.

This chain uses TRBV24-1 with TRBJ2-5; 7 positions match TRBD1. Trimming at V came to 5 bases and at J to 2 bases, leaving 7 bases not matched to a gene. CDR3 size: 15 residues. Germline V lookup: CDR1 KGHDR, CDR2 SFDVKD. CDR3: CATSATGVVQETQYF. The CDR3 bases are TGTGCCACCAGTGCTACAGGGGTAGTGCAAGAGACCCAGTACTTC.

J is TRBJ1-1 and V is TRBV29-1, with unresolved D. Germline V lookup: CDR1 SQVTM, CDR2 ANQGSEA. V lost 8 bases and J 3 bases, leaving 16 bases between the germline ends. This CDR3 region has 13 residues. CDR3 coding DNA: TGCAGCCAACAACGTGTGGGCCACACTGAAGCTTTCTTT. Protein: CSQQRVGHTEAFF.

The V call is TRBV3-1 (or the pseudogene TRBV3-2), the J call TRBJ2-1; TRBD2 agrees at 14 bases. J was trimmed by 7 bases and V by 3 bases; bases with no gene match: 11. This CDR3 has 18 amino acids. The germline V gene has CDR1 LGHDT and CDR2 YNNKEL (reference sequence). The CDR3 DNA is TGTGCCAGCAGCCATCTTCCCCGACTAGCGGGAGGGCGGAATGAGCAGTTCTTC. Translation: CASSHLPRLAGGRNEQFF.

This clone showed up just a few times. The V gene is TRBV11-1, the J gene TRBJ1-2, with 8 bases fitting TRBD1. CDR3 length: 13 amino acids. Germline CDR1 SGHAT, CDR2 FQDESV (reference sequence). V gave up 3 bases and J gave up 4 bases; unmatched junction bases: 1. The CDR3 DNA reads as TGTGCCAGCAGCTTCAGGGGGCTCTATGGCTACACCTTC. It yields the protein CASSFRGLYGYTF.